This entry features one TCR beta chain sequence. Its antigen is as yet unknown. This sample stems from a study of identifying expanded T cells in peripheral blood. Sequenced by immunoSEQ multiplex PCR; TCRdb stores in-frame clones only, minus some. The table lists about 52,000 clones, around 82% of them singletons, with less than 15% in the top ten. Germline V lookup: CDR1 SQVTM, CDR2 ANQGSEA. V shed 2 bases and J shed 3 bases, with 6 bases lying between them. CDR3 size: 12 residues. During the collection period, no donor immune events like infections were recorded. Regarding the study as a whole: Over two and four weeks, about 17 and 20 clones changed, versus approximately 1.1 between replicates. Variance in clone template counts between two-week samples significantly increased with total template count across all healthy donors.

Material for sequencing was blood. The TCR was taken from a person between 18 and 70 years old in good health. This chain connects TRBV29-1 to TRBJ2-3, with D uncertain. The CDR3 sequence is CSVEPETDTQYF. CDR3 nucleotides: TGCAGCGTTGAACCCGAGACAGATACGCAGTATTTT.